The sequence of this T cell receptor (beta chain) was determined in a study of long-term antiretroviral therapy in people with HIV (dated by TCRdb to between 2021 and 2023). For the study in its entirety: The earliest samples were collected about a decade before the 2015 WHO recommendation for immediate ART, when ART was typically delayed until CD4 counts fell. This retrospective serial study examined whether starting ART and sustained HIV suppression were associated with changes in the composition and diversity of the TRB repertoire in peripheral blood. From 25 to 30 adults with confirmed HIV infection, the cohort provided 192 cryopreserved PBMC samples, gathered serially across a mean of roughly 6 years (range 1-12). Among the approximately 30 participants with HIV, around 10 were female. No cross-contamination during QIAcube processing was shown when test extractions of a monoclonal T-cell line were performed alongside over 25 polyclonal samples. What the study reported, not specific to this receptor: Since PBMC availability was limited, sequencing covered only the TCR beta chain, with no alpha chain pairing. No data were available on ART adherence, viral resistance or therapy changes, limiting inferences about post-ART repertoire changes. A significant increase in TRB diversity was found to be associated with ART initiation, although TRB diversity was observed to remain significantly below that of transplant donor controls even after long-term ART. HIV repertoires had narrower CDR3 length ranges than controls, and the network structure suggested an antigen-experienced repertoire that shifted only slightly toward naive after ART. Because pre-ART samples had limited cell numbers, unsorted PBMC were profiled rather than sorted CD4+ and CD8+ T cells. The samples were dated from 2004 to 2017, and the ART regimens that were used may be less effective than current ART regimens. The repertoire was dominated across all time points by expanded TRB clones identified before ART initiation, although this dominance was seen to fluctuate and to decrease in many PLHIV after ART.

Sequencing of the TRB variable region was done with the immunoSEQ hsTCRB v3.0 assay at survey level resolution. The target sequencing depth for TRB was roughly 40,000-50,000 T-cell genomes per sample. An Illumina MiSeq with a v3 150-cycle kit was used to sequence the pooled TRB libraries. As for the original processing: Analysis of repertoires was carried out in R inside a reproducible Nextflow workflow spanning QC, data transformation and analysis. LymphoSeq2, an R package for AIRR-Seq data exploration, was used to implement custom analyses. A few samples that produced fewer than 5000 total TRB sequences were removed, so 180 or so HIV repertoires were analyzed. Of the roughly 190 retained HIV repertoires, about 59 were collected before and approximately 130 after ART initiation. Repertoires were downsampled to 5000 TRB nucleotide sequences, with summary statistics averaged over 100 downsampling iterations. The analysis kept only TRB sequences whose CDR3 regions were at least seven amino acids long. Diversity was measured with a Shannon entropy-derived clonality score and the Gini coefficient. In the repertoire networks, any two of the top 5000 CDR3 amino acid sequences were linked whenever the two sequences differed by an edit distance of one. For TRB CDR3 amino acid sequences, antigen specificity groups and MHC restriction were predicted with GLIPH2. To flag known CMV, EBV, HIV or tissue antigen associations, CDR3 amino acid sequences were matched against VDJdb and McPAS-TCR. Pre-ART, post-ART and control groups were compared with Wilcoxon signed-rank tests and Holm-Bonferroni correction. This is the immuneACCESS table as TCRdb keeps it, with only in-frame sequences that have V and J called. A part of the clones is gone; compared with another copy, unresolved V genes explain less than half, and the rest is unexplained. The V and J calls and clone size were taken over from that table, and D and trimming were inferred from the DNA. The sample records 9,500 to 15,000 clones, about four fifths of which are singletons. The ten top clones hold around a sixth of the sample.

About this clone itself: It has no known antigen specificity. No much larger clonotype is one base removed from it; base qualities were not supplied.

Looking up the germline V gene (reference sequence) yields CDR1 SGHKS and CDR2 YYEKEE. The CDR3, cysteine through phenylalanine, is 14 amino acids long. Only the CDR3 region is kept as DNA, spanning 42 bases read in frame from base 1. V trim: 6 bases; J trim: 10 bases; unmatched bases: 13. To be included, a participant needed at least one PBMC sample from before ART initiation plus at least two post-ART samples. Treatment was received in the United States of America by all participants with HIV. Cryopreserved samples of about 0.9-11 million PBMC were thawed and washed before DNA extraction. At the time of the earliest PBMC sample, participants with HIV were aged between roughly 20 and 60 years. PBMC samples from each participant spanned 1-4 timepoints before ART initiation and 2-8 timepoints after ART initiation, with a median of 7 samples. For every participant, serial HIV viral load, CD4+ T-cell count, ART history and demographic data were obtained. Genomic DNA was extracted from unsorted PBMC with a Qiagen kit on a QIAcube, with processing performed in batches of 12 samples.

In this chain, TRBV5-5 is recombined with TRBJ1-1; TRBD1 aligns with 9 central bases. The material sequenced was unsorted PBMCs, taken 8 to 8.5 years after starting antiretroviral therapy. The source of this sequence is a man aged 50 to 59 with HIV. The CDR3 region reads CASTPGTGSSSAFF. DNA sequence: TGTGCCAGCACCCCCGGGACAGGGTCGTCTTCAGCTTTCTTT.